Listed below are T cell receptor beta chains from one sample, sequenced in a study of shared clonotypes between healthy human individuals. Profiling relied on immunoSEQ multiplex PCR, and the TCRdb table lists in-frame clones only, not all of them. The sample includes 2.5 million or so clones, over 85% seen only once; the top ten take over 0.12%. The source material was naive CD4+ T cells sorted from blood. The receptor source for this set is a man aged 18 to 29 in good health. The CDR3 runs from the conserved cysteine through the conserved F or W. The order of the fields is clone size, V gene, D gene, J gene, CDR3 DNA, CDR3 protein. The D gene is left open where the match is weak. Where a row states a size, it is once, few, many or the class of an expanded clone; other rows omit it.

.	TRBV29-1	.	TRBJ1-1	TGCAGCGTTGAAGATTCGGGAAAGGTTAAAGTTCGGAACACTGAAGCTTTCTTT	CSVEDSGKVKVRNTEAFF
.	TRBV7-9	.	TRBJ2-6	TGTGCCAGCAGCTCTACCCCCACAGGTAGTGGGGCCAACGTCCTGACTTTC	CASSSTPTGSGANVLTF
.	TRBV6-5	.	TRBJ1-2	TGTGCCAGCAGTTACGCGAACTATGGCTACACCTTC	CASSYANYGYTF
.	TRBV10-3	.	TRBJ1-2	TGTGCCACTGGGACACAGAATTCCTATGGCTACACCTTC	CATGTQNSYGYTF
.	TRBV7-9	.	TRBJ2-2	TGTGCCAGCAGCTTGAGGGGAAGGAACACCGGGGAGCTGTTTTTT	CASSLRGRNTGELFF
few	TRBV5-4	.	TRBJ2-3	TGTGCCAGCAGCTTGGGTGGGGGGAGCACAGATACGCAGTATTTT	CASSLGGGSTDTQYF
.	TRBV2	.	TRBJ2-2	TGTGCCAGCAACAAGGGCTTGGGTACCGGGGAGCTGTTTTTT	CASNKGLGTGELFF
.	TRBV5-1	.	TRBJ2-5	TGCGCCAGCAGCCCGGGACTTTCGGCGGAGACCCAGTACTTC	CASSPGLSAETQYF
once	TRBV27	.	TRBJ1-1	TGTGCCAGCAGCGATACAGGGTTGGGGAACACTGAAGCTTTCTTT	CASSDTGLGNTEAFF
.	TRBV7-9	.	TRBJ2-1	TGTGCCAGCAGCTTAACCCCTGGGACTTCCCGAGGTCTATACAATGAGCAGTTCTTC	CASSLTPGTSRGLYNEQFF
.	TRBV2	.	TRBJ1-1	TGTGCCAGCAGTGCCGGGACGACGGCTTTCTTT	CASSAGTTAFF
.	TRBV5-1	TRBD2	TRBJ2-1	TGCGCCAGCAGCCGGGGCCCGGCTAGCGGGATTAGGGATGAGCAGTTCTTC	CASSRGPASGIRDEQFF
.	TRBV5-6	TRBD1	TRBJ1-5	TGTGCCAGCAGCTCCTCGGGACAGGGGACGCCAGGGCATTTT	CASSSSGQGTPGHF
.	TRBV9	.	TRBJ2-6	TGTGCCAGCAGCGTAGAGGTCGGGGCATACTCTGGGGCCAACGTCCTGACTTTC	CASSVEVGAYSGANVLTF
.	TRBV6-5	.	TRBJ2-7	TGTGCCAGCAGTTACTCGCTAGCGCTTTCCTACGAGCAGTACTTC	CASSYSLALSYEQYF
.	TRBV7-8	.	TRBJ1-3	TGTGCCAGCAGCCAGGAAGGGGGGCACTCTGGAAACACCATATATTTT	CASSQEGGHSGNTIYF
.	TRBV4-3	.	TRBJ2-2	TGCGCCAGCAGCCAAGATCAAGGTGGCACCGGGGAGCTGTTTTTT	CASSQDQGGTGELFF
.	TRBV9	.	TRBJ1-3	TGTGCCAGCAGCGTTAATGTGGGGGACTCTGGAAACACCATATATTTT	CASSVNVGDSGNTIYF
.	TRBV10-3	.	TRBJ1-1	TGTGCCATCAGTGCCGGGCCTGACACTGAAGCTTTCTTT	CAISAGPDTEAFF
.	TRBV5-5	.	TRBJ2-7	TGTGCCAGCAGCTTGGCCGTGGCCACCTACGAGCAGTACTTC	CASSLAVATYEQYF
.	TRBV5-1	TRBD1	TRBJ2-1	TGCGCCAGCAGCCCAGGACAGGGGCGATACAATGAGCAGTTCTTC	CASSPGQGRYNEQFF
.	TRBV4-1	TRBD2	TRBJ2-7	TGCGCCAGCAGCCAACCCCTGACTAGCGGGAGGGCCCGGGAGCAGTACTTC	CASSQPLTSGRAREQYF